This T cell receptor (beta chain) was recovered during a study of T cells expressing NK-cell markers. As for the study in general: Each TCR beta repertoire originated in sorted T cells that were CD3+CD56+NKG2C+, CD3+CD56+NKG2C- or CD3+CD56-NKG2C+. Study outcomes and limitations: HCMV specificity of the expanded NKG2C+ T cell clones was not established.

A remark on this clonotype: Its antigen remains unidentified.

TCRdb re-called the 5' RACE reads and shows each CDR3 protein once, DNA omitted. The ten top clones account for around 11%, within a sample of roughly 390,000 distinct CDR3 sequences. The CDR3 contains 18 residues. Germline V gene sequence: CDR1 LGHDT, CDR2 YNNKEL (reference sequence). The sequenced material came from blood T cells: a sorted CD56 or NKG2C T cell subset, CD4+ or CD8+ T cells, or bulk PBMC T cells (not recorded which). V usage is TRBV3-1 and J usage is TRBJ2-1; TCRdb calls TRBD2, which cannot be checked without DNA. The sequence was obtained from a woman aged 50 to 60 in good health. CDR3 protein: CASSRRRTSGRGYNEQFF.